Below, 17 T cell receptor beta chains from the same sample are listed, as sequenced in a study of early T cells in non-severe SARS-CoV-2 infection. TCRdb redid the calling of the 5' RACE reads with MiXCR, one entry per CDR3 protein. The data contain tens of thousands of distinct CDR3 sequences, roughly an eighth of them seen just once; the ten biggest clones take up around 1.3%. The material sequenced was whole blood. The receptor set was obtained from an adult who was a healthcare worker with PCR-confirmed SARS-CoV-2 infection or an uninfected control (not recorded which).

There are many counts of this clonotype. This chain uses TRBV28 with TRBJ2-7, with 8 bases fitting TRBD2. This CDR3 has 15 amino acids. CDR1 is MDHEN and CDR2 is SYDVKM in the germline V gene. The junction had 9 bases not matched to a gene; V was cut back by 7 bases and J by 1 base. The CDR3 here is CASTPPAGDSYEQYF. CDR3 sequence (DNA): TGTGCCAGCACCCCCCCAGCGGGAGATTCCTACGAGCAGTACTTC.

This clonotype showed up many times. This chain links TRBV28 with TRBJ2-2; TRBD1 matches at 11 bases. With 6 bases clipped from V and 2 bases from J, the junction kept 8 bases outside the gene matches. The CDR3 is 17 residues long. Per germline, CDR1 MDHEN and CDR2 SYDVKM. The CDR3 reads CASSKPGQGVNTGELFF. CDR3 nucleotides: TGTGCCAGCAGCAAACCGGGACAGGGGGTCAACACCGGGGAGCTGTTTTTT.

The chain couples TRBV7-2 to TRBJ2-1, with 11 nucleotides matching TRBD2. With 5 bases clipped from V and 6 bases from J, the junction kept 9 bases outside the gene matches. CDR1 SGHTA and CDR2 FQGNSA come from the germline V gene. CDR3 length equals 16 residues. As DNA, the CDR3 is TGTGCCAGCAGCCCAGGTGGAACTAGCGGGAGCAATGAGCAGTTCTTC. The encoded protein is CASSPGGTSGSNEQFF.

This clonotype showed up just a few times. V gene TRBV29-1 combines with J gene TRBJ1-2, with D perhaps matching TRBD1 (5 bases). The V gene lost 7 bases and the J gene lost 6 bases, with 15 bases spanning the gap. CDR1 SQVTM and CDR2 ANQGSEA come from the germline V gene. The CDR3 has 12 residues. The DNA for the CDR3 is TGCAGCGCATCGACAGCTGGGAATGGCTACACCTTC. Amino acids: CSASTAGNGYTF. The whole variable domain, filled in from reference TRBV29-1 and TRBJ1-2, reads SAVISQKPSRDICQRGTSLTIQCQVDSQVTMMFWYRQQPGQSLTLIATANQGSEATYESGFVIDKFPISRPNLTFSTLTVSNMSPEDSSIYLCSASTAGNGYTFGSGTRLTVV.

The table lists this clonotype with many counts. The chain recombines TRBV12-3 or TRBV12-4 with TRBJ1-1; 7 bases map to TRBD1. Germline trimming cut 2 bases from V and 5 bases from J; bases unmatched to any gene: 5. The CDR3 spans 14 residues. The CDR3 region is CASSLQGGQTEAFF. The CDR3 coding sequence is TGTGCCAGCAGTTTACAGGGGGGCCAGACTGAAGCTTTCTTT.

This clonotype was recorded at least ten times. CDR3 residues: CASSLVVSGANVLTF. The CDR3 DNA follows: TGTGCCAGCAGCTTAGTAGTCTCTGGGGCCAACGTCCTGACTTTC. V usage is TRBV7-2 and J usage is TRBJ2-6, with D uncertain. From germline, CDR1 is SGHTA and CDR2 FQGNSA. V dropped 1 base and J dropped 0 bases, with 4 bases sitting between them. The CDR3 covers 15 residues.

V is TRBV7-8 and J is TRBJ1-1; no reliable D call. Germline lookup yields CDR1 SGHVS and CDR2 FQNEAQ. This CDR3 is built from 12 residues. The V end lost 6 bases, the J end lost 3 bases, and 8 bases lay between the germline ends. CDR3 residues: CASSPSDTEAFF. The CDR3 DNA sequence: TGTGCCAGCAGTCCATCGGACACTGAAGCTTTCTTT.

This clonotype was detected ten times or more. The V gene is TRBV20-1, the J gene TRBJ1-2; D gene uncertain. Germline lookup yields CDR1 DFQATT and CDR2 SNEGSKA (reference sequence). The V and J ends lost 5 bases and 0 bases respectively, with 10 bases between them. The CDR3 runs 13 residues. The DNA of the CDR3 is TGCAGTGCTTCACAACAAGCTAACTATGGCTACACCTTC. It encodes CSASQQANYGYTF.

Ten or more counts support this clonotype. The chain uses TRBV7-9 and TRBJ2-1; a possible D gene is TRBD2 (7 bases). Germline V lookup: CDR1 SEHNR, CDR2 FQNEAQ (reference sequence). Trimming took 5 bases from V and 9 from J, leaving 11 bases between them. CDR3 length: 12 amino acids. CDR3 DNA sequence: TGTGCCAGCAGCGGGGGGGCGAGTGAGCAGTTCTTC. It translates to CASSGGASEQFF.

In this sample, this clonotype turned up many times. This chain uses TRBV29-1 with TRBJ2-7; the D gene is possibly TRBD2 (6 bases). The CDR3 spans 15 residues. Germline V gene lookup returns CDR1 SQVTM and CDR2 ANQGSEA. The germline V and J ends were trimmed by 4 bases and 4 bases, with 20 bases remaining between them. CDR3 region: CSVAGTPEDRYEQYF. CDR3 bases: TGCAGCGTTGCCGGGACTCCAGAAGACCGATACGAGCAGTACTTC.

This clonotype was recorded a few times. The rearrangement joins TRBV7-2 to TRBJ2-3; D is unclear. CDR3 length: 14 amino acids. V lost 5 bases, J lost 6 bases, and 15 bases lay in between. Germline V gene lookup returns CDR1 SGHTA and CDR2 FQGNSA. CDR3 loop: CASSPSGHYDTQYF. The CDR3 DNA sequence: TGTGCCAGCAGCCCCTCCGGTCATTATGATACGCAGTATTTT.

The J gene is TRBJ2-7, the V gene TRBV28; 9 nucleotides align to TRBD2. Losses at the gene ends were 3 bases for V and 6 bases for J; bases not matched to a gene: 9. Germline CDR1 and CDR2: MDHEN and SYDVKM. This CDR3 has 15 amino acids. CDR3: CASSFLGSGGTEQYF. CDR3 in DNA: TGTGCCAGCAGTTTTTTAGGTAGCGGGGGCACCGAGCAGTACTTC.

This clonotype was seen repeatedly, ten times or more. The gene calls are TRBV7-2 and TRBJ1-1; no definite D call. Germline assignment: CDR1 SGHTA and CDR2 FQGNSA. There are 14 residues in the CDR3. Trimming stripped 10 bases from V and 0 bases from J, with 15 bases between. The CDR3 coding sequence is TGTGCCACTACGTTGGCTTCCCTGAACACTGAAGCTTTCTTT. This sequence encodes CATTLASLNTEAFF.

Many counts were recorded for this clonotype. CDR3 sequence (DNA): TGCAGCGTTACTCCGAGCTATGGCTACACCTTC. It is translated as CSVTPSYGYTF. The chain employs TRBV29-1 and TRBJ1-2; D is unresolved. Trimming took 5 bases from V and 4 from J, leaving 8 bases between them. The CDR3 extends over 11 amino acids. Germline-derived CDR1 and CDR2 are SQVTM and ANQGSEA.

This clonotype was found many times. The CDR3 region is CASSLVAYRETQYF. The DNA of the CDR3 is TGCGCCAGCAGCTTGGTCGCGTATCGGGAGACCCAGTACTTC. The genes are TRBV5-1 and TRBJ2-5, with no clear D. Germline CDR1 SGHRS, CDR2 YFSETQ. V lost 0 bases, J lost 5 bases, and 11 bases lay in between. This CDR3 spans 14 amino acids. Complete variable domain (other parts from reference TRBV5-1 and TRBJ2-5): KAGVTQTPRYLIKTRGQQVTLSCSPISGHRSVSWYQQTPGQGLQFLFEYFSETQRNKGNFPGRFSGRQFSNSRSEMNVSTLELGDSALYLCASSLVAYRETQYFGPGTRLLVL.

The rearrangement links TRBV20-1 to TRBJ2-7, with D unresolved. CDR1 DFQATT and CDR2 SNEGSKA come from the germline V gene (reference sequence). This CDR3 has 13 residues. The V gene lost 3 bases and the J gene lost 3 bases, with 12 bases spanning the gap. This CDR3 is CSASSPHSYEQYF. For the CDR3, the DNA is TGCAGTGCTAGCTCTCCCCACAGCTACGAGCAGTACTTC.

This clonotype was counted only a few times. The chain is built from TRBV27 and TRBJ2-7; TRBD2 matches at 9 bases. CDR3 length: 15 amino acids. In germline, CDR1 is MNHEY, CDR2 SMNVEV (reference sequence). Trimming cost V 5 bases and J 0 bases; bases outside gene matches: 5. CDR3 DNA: TGTGCCAGCAGTCAGACTAGCGGCTACTCCTACGAGCAGTACTTC. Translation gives CASSQTSGYSYEQYF.